This T cell receptor (beta chain) was captured by sequencing in a study of siplizumab effects on memory and regulatory T cells. Study observations and caveats: Roughly 80-97% of proliferating CD4+ or CD8+ clones lacked an assignable naive or memory phenotype. Just a small share of alloreactive clones was traced back to unstimulated subsets.

Assaying covered 100,000 or so TCR templates per sample. Clones were sequenced by immunoSEQ multiplex PCR, and TCRdb holds only the in-frame ones, with some missing. The sample includes roughly 70,000 clones, around 93% of them seen just once. Points on this clone: Its antigen is unknown.

The germline V gene has CDR1 SGHAT and CDR2 FQNNGV. Trimming shortened V by 4 bases and J by 4 bases, and 14 bases separated the two germline ends. The CDR3 consists of 14 residues. The sequence derives from a human donor in good health. The chain employs TRBV11-2 and TRBJ2-7, with a weak D call TRBD2 (6 bases). Material: CD8+ T cells sorted from blood. CDR3: CASSSPGLGYEQYF. Here the CDR3 DNA reads TGTGCCAGCAGCTCCCCGGGACTTGGGTACGAGCAGTACTTC.